Below, 18 T cell receptor beta chains from the same sample are listed, as sequenced in a study of CD8 T cells in ankylosing spondylitis. From the 5' RACE reads, TCRdb called clonotypes with MiXCR, one entry per CDR3 protein. The sample holds 250,000 to 400,000 distinct CDR3 sequences; about 9.9% are singletons and the top ten take around 10%. The sequenced material came from blood, either unsorted or a sorted T cell fraction (not recorded which). All receptors come from a female donor with ankylosing spondylitis or in good health (not recorded which).

This clonotype was seen only a few times. This chain uses TRBV18 with TRBJ2-3; D unresolved. The CDR3 sequence is 12 residues long. V was trimmed by 2 bases and J by 8 bases, leaving 8 bases between them. Germline V gives CDR1 KGHSH, CDR2 LQKENI. CDR3 loop: CASSPDSATQYF. Written as DNA, the CDR3 is TGTGCCAGCTCACCAGACTCGGCTACGCAGTATTTT.

The chain recombines TRBV4-3 with TRBJ1-1; 10 nucleotides line up with TRBD1. The CDR3 has 14 amino acids. Trimming took 0 bases from V and 6 from J; bases not matched to a gene: 1. CDR1 is LGHNA and CDR2 is YSLEER in the germline V gene. The CDR3 loop reads CASSQEDRGAEAFF. The CDR3 DNA is TGCGCCAGCAGCCAAGAGGACAGGGGGGCTGAAGCTTTCTTT.

The sample holds many counts of this clonotype. This chain connects TRBV7-9 to TRBJ2-1; TRBD2 matches at 9 bases. The CDR3 sequence is 14 residues long. Germline V gene data show CDR1 as SEHNR and CDR2 as FQNEAQ (reference sequence). CDR3 protein: CAVASGTNYNEQFF. The CDR3 region has the DNA TGTGCAGTGGCTAGCGGGACCAACTACAATGAGCAGTTCTTC.

This clonotype was seen many times. The V and J genes are TRBV7-2 and TRBJ1-3; D unresolved. V shed 1 base and J shed 0 bases, with 7 bases lying between them. The CDR3 totals 15 residues. The V gene's germline CDR1 is SGHTA and CDR2 FQGNSA. The CDR3 sequence: CASSLDGNSGNTIYF. CDR3 in DNA: TGTGCCAGCAGCTTAGACGGGAACTCTGGAAACACCATATATTTT. The full variable domain, its missing parts supplied by reference TRBV7-2 and TRBJ1-3, is GAGVSQSPSNKVTEKGKDVELRCDPISGHTALYWYRQSLGQGLEFLIYFQGNSAPDKSGLPSDRFSAERTGGSVSTLTIQRTQQEDSAVYLCASSLDGNSGNTIYFGEGSWLTVV.

The chain combines TRBV7-9 with TRBJ2-3; 11 positions match TRBD2. Germline V gives CDR1 SEHNR, CDR2 FQNEAQ (reference sequence). The CDR3 has 16 amino acids. V trimming: 3 bases; J trimming: 1 base; junction bases outside the gene matches: 3. CDR3 DNA: TGTGCCAGCAGCTTGCAACTAGCGGGGGGCACAGATACGCAGTATTTT. Encoded protein: CASSLQLAGGTDTQYF.

V gene TRBV5-1 combines with J gene TRBJ1-1; D ambiguous. This CDR3 is 15 amino acids long. The V gene lost 0 bases and the J gene lost 0 bases, with 9 bases spanning the gap. Looked up from germline, CDR1 is SGHRS and CDR2 is YFSETQ. The CDR3 DNA follows: TGCGCCAGCAGCTTGGCGCGGGGTGTGAACACTGAAGCTTTCTTT. Protein product: CASSLARGVNTEAFF.

This clonotype was recorded at least ten times. The rearrangement joins TRBV20-1 to TRBJ2-3, with D possibly TRBD2 on 6 matching bases. Trimming removed 5 bases at V and 2 bases at J, with 20 bases between. This CDR3 contains 16 residues. Per germline, CDR1 DFQATT and CDR2 SNEGSKA (reference sequence). As DNA, the CDR3 is TGCAGTGCTTTAAGGCGGGACCGGACTTCCACAGATACGCAGTATTTT. Its protein product is CSALRRDRTSTDTQYF.

The table lists this clonotype with a few counts. The chain combines TRBV20-1 with TRBJ2-7; TRBD2 matches 8 bases. Germline V gene lookup returns CDR1 DFQATT and CDR2 SNEGSKA (reference sequence). J was trimmed by 2 bases and V by 3 bases; bases with no gene match: 6. The CDR3 extends over 14 amino acids. The CDR3 DNA sequence: TGCAGTGCTAGTGTAGCGGGGCTGACCTACGAGCAGTACTTC. It is translated as CSASVAGLTYEQYF.

This clonotype was found many times. The gene calls are TRBV5-1 and TRBJ2-1; no clear D gene. The germline V gene has CDR1 SGHRS and CDR2 YFSETQ. The CDR3 has 15 residues. Deletions cut 0 bases from V and 6 bases from J, with 13 bases between. The CDR3 loop reads CASSLDWVASNEQFF. CDR3 DNA sequence: TGCGCCAGCAGCTTGGATTGGGTAGCCAGCAATGAGCAGTTCTTC.

This clonotype showed up many times. The V call is TRBV7-8, the J call TRBJ2-5, with 8 bases fitting TRBD2. Germline V gene data show CDR1 as SGHVS and CDR2 as FQNEAQ. The V gene end was trimmed by 5 bases and the J gene end by 4 bases; junction bases not matched to a gene: 3. The CDR3 covers 13 residues. The CDR3 is CASSRGLAETQYF. The CDR3 bases are TGTGCCAGCAGCCGTGGACTAGCAGAGACCCAGTACTTC.

This clonotype was seen repeatedly, ten times or more. The chain links TRBV20-1 to TRBJ1-5, with D possibly being TRBD1 (5 bases). This CDR3 contains 13 residues. V was clipped by 6 bases and J by 6 bases, with 15 bases between them. The germline gives CDR1 DFQATT, CDR2 SNEGSKA (reference sequence). The CDR3 DNA reads as TGCAGTGCCCCACCGGGGGGTAGTCAGCCCCAGCATTTT. Encoded protein: CSAPPGGSQPQHF.

The chain combines TRBV10-2 with TRBJ2-1, with 7 bases lining up with TRBD2. Germline trimming cut 1 base from V and 0 bases from J; bases unmatched to any gene: 6. The CDR3 totals 17 residues. Germline V gene sequence: CDR1 WSHSY, CDR2 SAAADI. DNA for the CDR3: TGCGCCAGCAGTGAGTGTGCAGCGGGGAACTCCTACAATGAGCAGTTCTTC. Protein sequence: CASSECAAGNSYNEQFF.

Ten or more counts support this clonotype. The CDR3 sequence is CASSLQDTQSGAFF. The CDR3 nucleotides read TGCGCCAGCAGCCTACAAGACACACAAAGTGGCGCTTTCTTT. The V gene is TRBV5-1, the J gene TRBJ1-1; D gene unclear. Germline V gives CDR1 SGHRS, CDR2 YFSETQ. V dropped 4 bases and J dropped 11 bases, with 21 bases sitting between them. This CDR3 comprises 14 residues.

This clonotype was detected ten times or more. The chain has TRBV7-8 and TRBJ2-1; TRBD1 aligns across 9 bases. CDR1 and CDR2 (germline): SGHVS, FQNEAQ. The CDR3 loop spans 13 amino acids. Unmatched junction bases numbered 8, after V lost 7 bases and J lost 10 bases. The CDR3 bases are TGTGCCAGCATCGCAGGGACAGGGAGGGAGCAGTTCTTC. Translated, it gives CASIAGTGREQFF.

This clonotype occurred many times. The chain has TRBV2 and TRBJ2-3; no reliable D call. Germline CDR1 and CDR2: SNHLY and FYNNEI. There are 13 residues in the CDR3. With 11 bases removed from V and 1 base from J, the gap between germline ends came to 13 bases. The CDR3 region is CAQQRGRTDTQYF. Written as DNA, the CDR3 is TGTGCCCAGCAACGCGGTCGCACAGATACGCAGTATTTT.

This clonotype showed up many times. The rearrangement joins TRBV20-1 to TRBJ2-7, with D perhaps matching TRBD1 (5 bases). Trimming cost V 0 bases and J 3 bases, with 12 bases left between them. The germline gives CDR1 DFQATT, CDR2 SNEGSKA (reference sequence). The length of the CDR3 is 14 residues. The CDR3 DNA reads as TGCAGTGCTAGAGATGGGATCAGGGTCTACGAGCAGTACTTC. This encodes CSARDGIRVYEQYF.

This clonotype was counted only a few times. This chain links TRBV20-1 with TRBJ2-7; 9 positions match TRBD1. The germline gives CDR1 DFQATT, CDR2 SNEGSKA (reference sequence). The CDR3 has 12 residues. The CDR3 spells CRAGTGPYEQYF. CDR3 nucleotide sequence: TGCAGAGCCGGGACAGGGCCCTACGAGCAGTACTTC.

In this sample, this clonotype turned up many times. V usage is TRBV20-1 and J usage is TRBJ2-3; D is tentatively TRBD1 or TRBD2 (5 bases each). The germline V gene has CDR1 DFQATT and CDR2 SNEGSKA (reference sequence). V lost 0 bases to trimming and J lost 9 bases, with 13 bases between them. There are 13 residues in the CDR3. The CDR3 DNA reads as TGCAGTGCTAGAGAGCTTCTCGAGGGGACGCAGTATTTT. This sequence encodes CSARELLEGTQYF.